This record looks at one TCR beta chain sequence and its context. Profiled with immunoSEQ multiplex PCR; TCRdb holds only in-frame clones, not every one. The table lists about 350,000 clones, about 88% of them singletons. These data originate in a study of Ad26.COV2.S vaccination and SARS-CoV-2 variants. The treatment is: 15 to 20 received Ad26.COV2.S at low or high dose, single or two shots; about 5 received placebo; per-sample allocation not given. Day 63 after the first injection of vaccine or placebo was the sampling time. The input for sequencing was peripheral blood, taken in a trial of Ad26.COV2.S vaccine versus placebo. This receptor was taken from a person aged 18 to 59 who received the Ad26.COV2.S COVID-19 vaccine or a placebo.

The CDR3 loop reads CASSPPSRGPYNEQFF. CDR3 coding DNA: TGTGCCAGCAGCCCCCCATCAAGAGGCCCATACAATGAGCAGTTCTTC. This chain links TRBV7-3 with TRBJ2-1; D gene unclear. Trimming stripped 5 bases from V and 4 bases from J, with 18 bases between. The CDR3 has 16 amino acids. Germline V gene sequence: CDR1 SGHTA, CDR2 FQGTGA.